The present T cell receptor beta chain was sequenced within a study of OX40 agonist ivuxolimab in advanced cancers. Clones were read by immunoSEQ multiplex PCR, and TCRdb kept only the in-frame ones, dropping some. This sample yields some 76,000 clones, of which around nine tenths are seen a single time; around 0.76% belongs to the top ten. The sample in question was CD4+ or CD8+ T cells sorted from blood, obtained in a trial of the OX40 agonist ivuxolimab. This TCR was recovered from an adult with an advanced solid tumor such as melanoma, head and neck, liver or kidney cancer.

CDR3 bases: TGTGCCATCAGTGAGTCGACAGGGCGGGGGGATTCACCCCTCCACTTT. It encodes CAISESTGRGDSPLHF. The rearrangement uses TRBV10-3 and TRBJ1-6; 7 bases align to TRBD1. Germline-derived CDR1 and CDR2 are ENHRY and SYGVKD. V gave up 0 bases and J gave up 8 bases; unmatched junction bases: 7. The length of the CDR3 is 16 residues.